This paragraph reports one T cell receptor (beta chain). Produced via immunoSEQ multiplex PCR; TCRdb's table is partial and in-frame only. Altogether about 60,000 clones are present, 84% being singletons, with the ten largest covering under 30%. This record comes from a study of OX40 agonist ivuxolimab in advanced cancers. Losses at the gene ends were 5 bases for V and 6 bases for J; bases not matched to a gene: 8. Germline V gene lookup returns CDR1 PRHDT and CDR2 FYEKMQ (reference sequence). CDR3 size: 15 residues. This specimen was CD4+ or CD8+ T cells sorted from blood, taken in a trial of the OX40 agonist ivuxolimab. This chain uses TRBV13 with TRBJ2-1; 9 bases map to TRBD2. The TCR originated in an adult with an advanced solid tumor such as melanoma, head and neck, liver or kidney cancer. The CDR3 DNA follows: TGTGCCAGCAGCGCCCCCGGGACTAGCACCAATGAGCAGTTCTTC. Its protein product is CASSAPGTSTNEQFF.